A selection of T cell receptor beta chains follows, all from one sample in a study of blood T cell repertoires in COVID-19. TCRdb's copy holds only in-frame clones and misses some; the assay was immunoSEQ multiplex PCR. Among roughly 140,000 clones listed, approximately 80% were seen once. Source material: peripheral blood. These receptors were collected from a woman between 35 and 50 years old with active or convalescent COVID-19. Each CDR3 is given with its conserved first and last residue. D genes are given only for firm matches. Clone size appears in some rows only: once, few, many, or a class for an expanded clone.

d_gene	v_gene	abundance	j_gene	CDR3nt	CDR3aa
-	TRBV3-1/TRBV3-2	few	TRBJ1-2	TGTGCCAGCAGCCAAGGGGTCAGCCCTAGAGGATATGGCTACACCTTC	CASSQGVSPRGYGYTF
TRBD1	TRBV2	-	TRBJ1-4	TGTGCCAGCAGTGGGGCTCGGGACAGGGCGGAAAAACTGTTTTTT	CASSGARDRAEKLFF
-	TRBV28	-	TRBJ1-3	TGTGCCAGCAGCACTCTAGGTCCTCTCTCTGGAAACACCATATATTTT	CASSTLGPLSGNTIYF
TRBD1	TRBV12-5	-	TRBJ1-1	TGTGCTAGTGGTTTGTGGACAGGGCGTTCCACTGAAGCTTTCTTT	CASGLWTGRSTEAFF
-	TRBV9	-	TRBJ2-1	TGTGCCAGCAGTCTATCAACTAGCAGTGAGCAGTTCTTC	CASSLSTSSEQFF
-	TRBV5-8	-	TRBJ1-1	TGTGCCAGCAGCTTAAGGGGGGGCGCCCCTGAAGCTTTCTTT	CASSLRGGAPEAFF
-	TRBV6-2/TRBV6-3	-	TRBJ1-1	TGTGCCAGCAGTGATAGGGGATCCCTGAACACTGAAGCTTTCTTT	CASSDRGSLNTEAFF
TRBD2	TRBV18	once	TRBJ2-2	TGTGCCAGCTCGCCGACTAGCCGCCTCGGGGAGCTGTTTTTT	CASSPTSRLGELFF
-	TRBV6-6	-	TRBJ1-1	TGTGCCAGCAGTTCTTCTCAGTTAGGGGGCACTGAAGCTTTCTTT	CASSSSQLGGTEAFF
-	TRBV7-8	-	TRBJ1-2	TGTGCCAGCAGCTTAGGGGGTGGGAGCTATGGCTACACCTTC	CASSLGGGSYGYTF
TRBD1	TRBV18	-	TRBJ2-7	TGTGCCAGCTCACCCATACAGGGGGTATCCGCTTACGAGCAGTACTTC	CASSPIQGVSAYEQYF
TRBD2	TRBV30	-	TRBJ2-3	TGTGCCTGGAGTGCCCTGGCGGGAGGGCGGAGTACGCAGTATTTT	CAWSALAGGRSTQYF
TRBD1	TRBV7-2	once	TRBJ2-6	TGTGCCAGCAGTCGACAGGGTGGTGCTGGGGCCAACGTCCTGACTTTC	CASSRQGGAGANVLTF
TRBD2	TRBV28	-	TRBJ2-3	TGTGCCGGCTCGGGAGCGGGAGGATCCGATACGCAGTATTTT	CAGSGAGGSDTQYF
-	TRBV28	few	TRBJ1-2	TGTGCCAGCACCATATCCGGGACACTAGCTAACTATGGCTACACCTTC	CASTISGTLANYGYTF
-	TRBV28	-	TRBJ2-2	TGTGCCAGCAGTTTAGGGATTAGGGGAACCGGGGAGCTGTTTTTT	CASSLGIRGTGELFF
-	TRBV18	few	TRBJ2-1	TGTGCCAGCTCACCACCTTCGGGCAGGGTGGTTTACAATGAGCAGTTCTTC	CASSPPSGRVVYNEQFF
-	TRBV6-5	-	TRBJ2-1	TGTGCCAGCAGAGGGAGTCACAATGAGCAGTTCTTC	CASRGSHNEQFF
-	TRBV6-6	-	TRBJ1-5	TGTGCCAGCAGCTCCACCAACCCAGGATCTCAGCATTTT	CASSSTNPGSQHF
-	TRBV27	-	TRBJ2-2	TGTGCCAGCAGTTTAAACAGGGAGACCACCGGGGAGCTGTTTTTT	CASSLNRETTGELFF
TRBD2	TRBV7-9	-	TRBJ2-3	TGTGCCAGCAGCCCTTCTGCACGACTAGCGAGCAGCACAGATACGCAGTATTTT	CASSPSARLASSTDTQYF
TRBD2	TRBV7-9	-	TRBJ2-7	TGTGCCAGCAGCCGCCTCCGATCTAGCGGAAGCTCCTACGAGCAGTACTTC	CASSRLRSSGSSYEQYF
-	TRBV19	-	TRBJ2-6	TGTGCCAGTAGTCGACAGTACTCCAACTCTGGGGCCAACGTCCTGACTTTC	CASSRQYSNSGANVLTF
TRBD1	TRBV18	-	TRBJ1-1	TGTGCCAGCTCACCACAGGGACAGGGTACACGCACTGAAGCTTTCTTT	CASSPQGQGTRTEAFF
TRBD1	TRBV10-2	-	TRBJ1-2	TGCGCCAGCAGTGAGTCGATAGGGGGACAGGTTGTAGGGGGCTACACCTTC	CASSESIGGQVVGGYTF
-	TRBV6-5	-	TRBJ2-1	TGTGCCAACCGACAGGCCAATGAGCAGTTCTTC	CANRQANEQFF
-	TRBV6-1	-	TRBJ1-1	TGTGCCAGCAGTGACCAGTGGGCGGGCGCTGAAGCTTTCTTT	CASSDQWAGAEAFF
-	TRBV27	once	TRBJ1-1	TGTGCCAGCAGTTTTGTTCTCAGGGGTTCCACTGAAGCTTTCTTT	CASSFVLRGSTEAFF
-	TRBV27	-	TRBJ1-2	TGTGCCAGCCCTACTTGGCTGGGGCCCCTTTATGGCTACACCTTC	CASPTWLGPLYGYTF
TRBD1	TRBV5-5	-	TRBJ1-4	TGTGCCAGCAGTCTTCGACTAGGGGGCGCGAGTGAAAAACTGTTTTTT	CASSLRLGGASEKLFF
-	TRBV7-2	-	TRBJ2-3	TGTGCCAGCAGCTTAACCCCCCCAGGGGGCGGGGGAGATACGCAGTATTTT	CASSLTPPGGGGDTQYF
TRBD1	TRBV28	-	TRBJ2-7	TGTGCCAGTCGGGACAGAGTTTTTCTACTATACTTC	CASRDRVFLLYF
-	TRBV2	-	TRBJ1-2	TGTGCCAGCAGACGCCCTCTCACAGTCGCAGGCTACACCTTC	CASRRPLTVAGYTF
TRBD2	TRBV7-2	-	TRBJ2-2	TGTGCCAGCAGCAAAGGGGAGGGTCGGACCGGGGAGCTGTTTTTT	CASSKGEGRTGELFF
-	TRBV5-1	-	TRBJ1-5	TGCGCCAGCAGCTTATCACAGGGACCCAATCAGCCCCAGCATTTT	CASSLSQGPNQPQHF
TRBD1	TRBV4-1	-	TRBJ2-7	TGCGCCAGCAGCCAATCGGGACAGGGGAGCTACGAGCAGTACTTC	CASSQSGQGSYEQYF
TRBD1	TRBV28	-	TRBJ1-5	TGTGCCAGCAGTCCAACCCCTCGGACAGGGGGCAATCAGCCCCAGCATTTT	CASSPTPRTGGNQPQHF
TRBD1	TRBV12-5	few	TRBJ1-1	TGTGCTAGTGGCTCAGGGGGCCAAAACACTGAAGCTTTCTTT	CASGSGGQNTEAFF